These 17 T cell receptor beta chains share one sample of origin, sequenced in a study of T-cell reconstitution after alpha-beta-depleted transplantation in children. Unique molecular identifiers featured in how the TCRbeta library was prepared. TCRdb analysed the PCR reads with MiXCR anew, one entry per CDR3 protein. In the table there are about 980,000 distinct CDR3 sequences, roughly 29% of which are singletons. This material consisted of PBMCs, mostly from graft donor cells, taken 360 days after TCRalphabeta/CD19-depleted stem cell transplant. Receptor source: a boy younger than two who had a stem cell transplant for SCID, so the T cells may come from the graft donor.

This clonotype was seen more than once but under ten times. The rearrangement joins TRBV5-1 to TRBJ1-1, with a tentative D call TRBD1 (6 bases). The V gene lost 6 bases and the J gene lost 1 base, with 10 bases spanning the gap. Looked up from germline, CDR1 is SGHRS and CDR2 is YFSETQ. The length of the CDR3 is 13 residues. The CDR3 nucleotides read TGCGCCAGCAACGGGGGACAGAACACTGAAGCTTTCTTT. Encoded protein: CASNGGQNTEAFF.

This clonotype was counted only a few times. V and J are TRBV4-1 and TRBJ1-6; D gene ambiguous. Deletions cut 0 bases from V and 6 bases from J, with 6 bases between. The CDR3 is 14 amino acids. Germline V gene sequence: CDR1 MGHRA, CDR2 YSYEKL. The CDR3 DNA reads TGCGCCAGCAGCCAAGATCGGGCTAATTCACCCCTCCACTTT. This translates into CASSQDRANSPLHF.

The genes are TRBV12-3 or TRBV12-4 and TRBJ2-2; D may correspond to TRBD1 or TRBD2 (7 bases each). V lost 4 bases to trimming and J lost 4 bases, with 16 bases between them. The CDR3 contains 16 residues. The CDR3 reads CASSSGRGRGTGELFF. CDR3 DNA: TGTGCCAGCAGTTCGGGGAGGGGGCGCGGCACCGGGGAGCTGTTTTTT.

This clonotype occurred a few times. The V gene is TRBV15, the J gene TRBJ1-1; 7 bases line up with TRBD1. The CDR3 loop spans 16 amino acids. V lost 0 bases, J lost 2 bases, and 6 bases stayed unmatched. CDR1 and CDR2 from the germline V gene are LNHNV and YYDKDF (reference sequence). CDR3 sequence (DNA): TGTGCCACCAGCAGAGAGGGGGGACAGAAAAACACTGAAGCTTTCTTT. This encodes CATSREGGQKNTEAFF.

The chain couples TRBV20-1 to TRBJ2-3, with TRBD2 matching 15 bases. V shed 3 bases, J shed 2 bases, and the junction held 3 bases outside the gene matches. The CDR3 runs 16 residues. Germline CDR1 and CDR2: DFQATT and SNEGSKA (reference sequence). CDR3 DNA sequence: TGCAGTGCTAGCCGGACTAGCGGGGGGGCCACAGATACGCAGTATTTT. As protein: CSASRTSGGATDTQYF.

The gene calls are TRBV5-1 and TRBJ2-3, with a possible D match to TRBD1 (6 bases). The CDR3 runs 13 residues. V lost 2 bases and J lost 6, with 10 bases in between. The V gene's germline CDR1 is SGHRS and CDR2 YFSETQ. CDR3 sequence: CASSFGTTDTQYF. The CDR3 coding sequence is TGCGCCAGCAGCTTTGGGACAACGGATACGCAGTATTTT.

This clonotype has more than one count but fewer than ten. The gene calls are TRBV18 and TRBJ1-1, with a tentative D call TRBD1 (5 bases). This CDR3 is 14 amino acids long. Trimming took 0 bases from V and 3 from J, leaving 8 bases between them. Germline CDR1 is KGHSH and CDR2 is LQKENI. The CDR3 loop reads CASSPPGRDTEAFF. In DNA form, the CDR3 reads TGTGCCAGCTCACCACCAGGCAGGGACACTGAAGCTTTCTTT.

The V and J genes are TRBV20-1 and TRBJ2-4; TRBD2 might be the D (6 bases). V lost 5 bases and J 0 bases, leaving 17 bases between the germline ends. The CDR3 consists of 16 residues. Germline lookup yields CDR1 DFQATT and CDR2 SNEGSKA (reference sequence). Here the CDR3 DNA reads TGCAGTGCTCCCTTGGGGGGTAGGGTAGCCAAAAACATTCAGTACTTC. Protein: CSAPLGGRVAKNIQYF.

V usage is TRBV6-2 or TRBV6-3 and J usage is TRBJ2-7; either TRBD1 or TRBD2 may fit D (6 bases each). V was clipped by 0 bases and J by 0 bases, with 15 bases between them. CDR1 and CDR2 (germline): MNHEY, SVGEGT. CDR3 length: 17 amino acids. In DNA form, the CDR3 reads TGTGCCAGCAGTTACTCTTTACGGGGGCTGAGCTCCTACGAGCAGTACTTC. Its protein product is CASSYSLRGLSSYEQYF.

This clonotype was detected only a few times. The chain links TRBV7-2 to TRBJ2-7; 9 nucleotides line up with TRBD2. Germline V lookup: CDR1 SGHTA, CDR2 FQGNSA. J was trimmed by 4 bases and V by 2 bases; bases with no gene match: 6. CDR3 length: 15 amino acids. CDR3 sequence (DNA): TGTGCCAGCAGCTTAATGGCTAGCGGGGTATACGAGCAGTACTTC. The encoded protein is CASSLMASGVYEQYF.

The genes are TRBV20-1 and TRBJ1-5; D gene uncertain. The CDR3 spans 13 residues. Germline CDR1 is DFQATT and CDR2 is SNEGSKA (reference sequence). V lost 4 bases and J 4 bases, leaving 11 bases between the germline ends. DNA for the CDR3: TGCAGTGCTACCCTCGGCGGGAATCAGCCCCAGCATTTT. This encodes CSATLGGNQPQHF.

CDR3 amino acids: CASSTGDAQYF. The CDR3 bases are TGTGCCAGCAGTACAGGGGATGCCCAGTACTTC. V gene TRBV12-3 or TRBV12-4 combines with J gene TRBJ2-5; 7 bases align to TRBD1. CDR3 length: 11 residues. V was pared by 5 bases and J by 9 bases, with 3 bases of the junction left unmatched.

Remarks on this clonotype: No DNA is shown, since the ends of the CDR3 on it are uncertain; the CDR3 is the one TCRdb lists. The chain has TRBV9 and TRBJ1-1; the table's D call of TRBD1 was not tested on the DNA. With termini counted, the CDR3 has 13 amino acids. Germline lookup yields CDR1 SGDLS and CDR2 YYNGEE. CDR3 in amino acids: CASSFGPGTEAFF.

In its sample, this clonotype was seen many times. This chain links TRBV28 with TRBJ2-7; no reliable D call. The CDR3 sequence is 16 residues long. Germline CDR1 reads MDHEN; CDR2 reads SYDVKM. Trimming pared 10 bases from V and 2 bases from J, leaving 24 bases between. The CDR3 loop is CANHTDTDLDTYEQYF. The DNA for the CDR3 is TGTGCCAACCATACAGACACTGACCTCGATACCTACGAGCAGTACTTC.

The CDR3 sequence is CAISDGHREETQYF. As DNA, the CDR3 is TGTGCCATCAGTGACGGCCACAGGGAGGAGACCCAGTACTTC. This chain uses TRBV10-3 with TRBJ2-5; possible D gene TRBD1, 6 bases. The V end was cut by 3 bases, the J end by 5 bases, with 13 bases between. This CDR3 has 14 amino acids. CDR1 and CDR2 (germline): ENHRY, SYGVKD.

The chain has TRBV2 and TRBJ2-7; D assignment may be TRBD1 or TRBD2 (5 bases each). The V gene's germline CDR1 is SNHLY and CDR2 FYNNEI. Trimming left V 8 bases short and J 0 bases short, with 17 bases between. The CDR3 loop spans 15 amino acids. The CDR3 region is CASGMRGPSSYEQYF. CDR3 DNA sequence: TGTGCCAGCGGTATGAGGGGTCCTTCCTCCTACGAGCAGTACTTC.

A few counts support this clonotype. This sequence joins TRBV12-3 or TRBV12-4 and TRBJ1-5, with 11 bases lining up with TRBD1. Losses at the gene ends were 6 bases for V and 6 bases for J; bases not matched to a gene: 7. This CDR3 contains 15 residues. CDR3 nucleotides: TGTGCCAGCAGGTTTGGTGGGACAGGGGGTCAGCCCCAGCATTTT. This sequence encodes CASRFGGTGGQPQHF.